This T cell receptor (beta chain) was retrieved from a study of identical twins. After template switching added a universal primer site, the resulting cDNA carried unique molecular identifiers. TCRdb independently ran MiXCR on the 5' RACE reads; one entry per CDR3 protein. The data show about 470,000 distinct CDR3 sequences, roughly 26% seen once. The same sample was also used in a study of T cells expressing NK-cell markers. This second report adds: Six or seven donors had dominant NKG2C+ clonotypes that comprised roughly 1.0-7.5% of their CD8+ T cells. A few of the donors also had these clonotypes leading their CD3+CD56-NKG2C+ fraction. Clarity on HCMV specificity was lacking for the expanded NKG2C+ T cell clones.

Sequenced material: CD4+ T cells sorted from blood. The clonotype comes from a woman aged 18-35 years in good health.

The CDR3 DNA follows: TGTGCCAGCAGTGAGCGCCCGGGGCAGTTCTTC. It translates to CASSERPGQFF. The chain employs TRBV2 and TRBJ2-1; D is unresolved. The V gene lost 3 bases and the J gene lost 12 bases, with 9 bases spanning the gap. This CDR3 is built from 11 residues. Looked up from germline, CDR1 is SNHLY and CDR2 is FYNNEI.